The sequence of this TCR beta chain was determined in a study of shared clonotypes between healthy human individuals. The wider study: Samples came from two female and a few male donors aged 18 to 49.

The data were produced by immunoSEQ multiplex PCR, yet TCRdb's version contains in-frame clones alone and is incomplete. The sample consists of fewer than 550,000 clones, roughly 79% of them appearing once. CDR3 size: 15 residues. CDR1 MDHEN and CDR2 SYDVKM come from the germline V gene. V was pared by 3 bases and J by 9 bases, with 18 bases between. The chain recombines TRBV28 with TRBJ2-4, with TRBD2 as a possible D gene (6 bases). Sequenced sample: PBMCs. The source is a woman aged 40 to 49 in good health. Some clones in this sample may be carry-over from other donors' samples. CDR3 residues: CASSLYWRDGGIQYF. Written as DNA, the CDR3 is TGTGCCAGCAGTTTGTACTGGCGGGACGGGGGCATTCAGTACTTC.